This T cell receptor (beta chain) is from a study of PD-L1 blockade in urothelial cancer. Whole-study context: The median T cell count in blood samples was over 140,000.

To note about this clone: Antigen specificity is unknown.

Broader study findings: Pretreatment blood TCR clonality under the median forecast improved survival.

Documented time point: peripheral blood 6 weeks after treatment start. Spiked synthetic TCR analogs estimated absolute template abundance per PCR. This table comes from immunoSEQ multiplex PCR, and its TCRdb copy is limited to in-frame clones, with some not included. The sample yields around 110,000 clones, roughly 89% seen once. Germline CDR1 SGHRS, CDR2 YFSETQ. The V end lost 5 bases, the J end lost 5 bases, and 16 bases lay between the germline ends. The CDR3 has 14 amino acids. The TCR comes from a man in his 60s with urothelial cancer. J is TRBJ1-1 and V is TRBV5-1; maybe TRBD1 (5 bases). The specimen comprised PBMCs, sampled around atezolizumab (anti-PD-L1) treatment. The CDR3: CASSRSFGGTEAFF. The CDR3 region has the DNA TGCGCCAGCAGTAGGTCCTTCGGGGGGACTGAAGCTTTCTTT.